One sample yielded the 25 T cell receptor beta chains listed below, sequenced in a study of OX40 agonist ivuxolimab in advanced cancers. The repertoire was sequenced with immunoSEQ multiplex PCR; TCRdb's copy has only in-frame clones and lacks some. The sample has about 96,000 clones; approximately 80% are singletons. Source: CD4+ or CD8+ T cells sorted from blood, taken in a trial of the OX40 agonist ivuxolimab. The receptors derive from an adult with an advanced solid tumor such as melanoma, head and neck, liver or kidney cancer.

Here the CDR3 DNA reads TGTGCCAGCAGCTTACTTCGTGGAGGGGTCTATAATTCACCCCTCCACTTT. Translated, it gives CASSLLRGGVYNSPLHF. The genes are TRBV7-2 and TRBJ1-6; D might be TRBD1 (5 bases). The CDR3 spans 17 residues. Germline V CDR1 and CDR2: SGHTA, FQGNSA. Trimming removed 2 bases at V and 3 bases at J, with 14 bases between.

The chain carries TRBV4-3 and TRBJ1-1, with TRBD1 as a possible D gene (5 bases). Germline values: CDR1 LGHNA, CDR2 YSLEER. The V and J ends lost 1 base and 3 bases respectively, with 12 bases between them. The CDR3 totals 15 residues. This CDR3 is CASSQGGILYTEAFF. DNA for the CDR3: TGCGCCAGCAGCCAAGGGGGGATACTCTACACTGAAGCTTTCTTT.

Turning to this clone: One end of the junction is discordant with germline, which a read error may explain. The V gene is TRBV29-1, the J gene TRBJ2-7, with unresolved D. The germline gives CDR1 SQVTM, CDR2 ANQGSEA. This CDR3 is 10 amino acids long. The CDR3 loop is CSVPTKASQF. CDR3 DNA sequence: TGCAGCGTTCCGACAAAGGCGAGCCAGTTC.

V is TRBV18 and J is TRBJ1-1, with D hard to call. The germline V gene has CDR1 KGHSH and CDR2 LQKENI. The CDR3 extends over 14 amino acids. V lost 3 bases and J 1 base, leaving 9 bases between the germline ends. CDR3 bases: TGTGCCAGCTCACCGGAGGCTAAGAACACTGAAGCTTTCTTT. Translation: CASSPEAKNTEAFF.

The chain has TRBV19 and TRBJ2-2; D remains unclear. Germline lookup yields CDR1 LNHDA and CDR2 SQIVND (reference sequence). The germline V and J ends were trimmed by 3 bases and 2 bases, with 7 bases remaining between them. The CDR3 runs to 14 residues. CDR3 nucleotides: TGTGCCAGTAGTATCAACAAAAACACCGGGGAGCTGTTTTTT. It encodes CASSINKNTGELFF.

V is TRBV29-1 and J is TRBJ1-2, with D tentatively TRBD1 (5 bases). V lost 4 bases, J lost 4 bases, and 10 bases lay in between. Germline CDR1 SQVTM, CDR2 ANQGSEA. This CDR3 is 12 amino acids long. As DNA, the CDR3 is TGCAGCGTTGCCGGGGACCGCTATGGCTACACCTTC. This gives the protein CSVAGDRYGYTF.

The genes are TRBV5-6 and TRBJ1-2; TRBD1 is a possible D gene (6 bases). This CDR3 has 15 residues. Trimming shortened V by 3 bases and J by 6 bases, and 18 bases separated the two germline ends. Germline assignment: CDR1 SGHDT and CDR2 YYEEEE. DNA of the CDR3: TGTGCCAGCAGCTCCGGGACATCCCTCAGGGATGGCTACACCTTC. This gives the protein CASSSGTSLRDGYTF.

The CDR3 nucleotides are TGCGCCAGCTTTTGGACAGGGGCAGACATTCAGTACTTC. Its translation is CASFWTGADIQYF. V usage is TRBV10-1 and J usage is TRBJ2-4, with 9 bases aligning to TRBD1. This CDR3 region has 13 residues. Trimming removed 8 bases from V and 8 bases from J; junction bases left unmatched: 7. CDR1 is WNHNN, CDR2 SYGVQD, per germline (reference sequence).

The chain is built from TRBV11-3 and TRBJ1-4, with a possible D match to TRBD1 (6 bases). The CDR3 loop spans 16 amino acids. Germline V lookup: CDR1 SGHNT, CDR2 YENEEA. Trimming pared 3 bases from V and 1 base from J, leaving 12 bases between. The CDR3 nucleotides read TGTGCCAGCAGCTTCGGTACAGGGCAAACTAATGAAAAACTGTTTTTT. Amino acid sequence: CASSFGTGQTNEKLFF.

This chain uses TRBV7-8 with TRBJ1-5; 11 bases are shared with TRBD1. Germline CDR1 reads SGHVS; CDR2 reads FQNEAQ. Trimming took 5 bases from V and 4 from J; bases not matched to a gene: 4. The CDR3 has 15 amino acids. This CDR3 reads CASSPRDRGNQPQHF. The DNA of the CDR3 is TGTGCCAGCAGCCCCCGGGACAGGGGGAATCAGCCCCAGCATTTT.

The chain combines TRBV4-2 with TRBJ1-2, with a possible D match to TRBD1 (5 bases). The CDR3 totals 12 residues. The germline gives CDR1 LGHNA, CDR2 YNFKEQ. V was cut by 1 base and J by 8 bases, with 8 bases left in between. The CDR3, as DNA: TGTGCCAGCAGCCAAGGGGAGGGGGGCTACACCTTC. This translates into CASSQGEGGYTF.

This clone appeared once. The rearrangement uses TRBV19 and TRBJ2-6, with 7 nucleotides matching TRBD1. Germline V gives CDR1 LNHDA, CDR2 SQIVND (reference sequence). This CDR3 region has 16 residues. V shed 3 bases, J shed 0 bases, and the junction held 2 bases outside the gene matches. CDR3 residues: CASSIGQASGANVLTF. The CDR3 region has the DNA TGTGCCAGTAGTATCGGACAGGCCTCTGGGGCCAACGTCCTGACTTTC.

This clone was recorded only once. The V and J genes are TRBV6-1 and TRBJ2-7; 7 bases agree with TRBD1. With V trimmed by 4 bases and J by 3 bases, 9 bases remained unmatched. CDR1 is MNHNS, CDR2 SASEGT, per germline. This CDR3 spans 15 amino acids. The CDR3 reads CASSVPGGIGYEQYF. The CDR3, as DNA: TGTGCCAGCAGTGTACCAGGGGGTATTGGCTACGAGCAGTACTTC.

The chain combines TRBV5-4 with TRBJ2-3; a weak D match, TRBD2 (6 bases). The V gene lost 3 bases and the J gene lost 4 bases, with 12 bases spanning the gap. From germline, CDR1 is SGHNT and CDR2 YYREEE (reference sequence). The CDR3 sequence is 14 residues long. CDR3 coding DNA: TGTGCCAGCAGCTGGTCTAGCGCGCCAGATACGCAGTATTTT. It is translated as CASSWSSAPDTQYF. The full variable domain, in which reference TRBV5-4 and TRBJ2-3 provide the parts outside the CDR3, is ETGVTQSPTHLIKTRGQQVTLRCSSQSGHNTVSWYQQALGQGPQFIFQYYREEENGRGNFPPRFSGLQFPNYSSELNVNALELDDSALYLCASSWSSAPDTQYFGPGTRLTVL.

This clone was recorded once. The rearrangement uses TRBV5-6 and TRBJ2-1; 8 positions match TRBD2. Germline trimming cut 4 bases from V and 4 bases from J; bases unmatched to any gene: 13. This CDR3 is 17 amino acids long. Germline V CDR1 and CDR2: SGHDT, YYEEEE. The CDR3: CASSPQPGSGAYNEQFF. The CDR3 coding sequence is TGTGCCAGCAGCCCCCAACCGGGTAGCGGGGCGTACAATGAGCAGTTCTTC.

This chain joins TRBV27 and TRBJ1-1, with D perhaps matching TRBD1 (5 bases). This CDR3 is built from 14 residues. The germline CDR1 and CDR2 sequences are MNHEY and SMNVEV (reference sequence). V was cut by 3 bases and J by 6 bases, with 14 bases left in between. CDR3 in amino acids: CASSFNRPGSEAFF. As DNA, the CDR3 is TGTGCCAGCAGTTTTAACAGGCCCGGGTCTGAAGCTTTCTTT.

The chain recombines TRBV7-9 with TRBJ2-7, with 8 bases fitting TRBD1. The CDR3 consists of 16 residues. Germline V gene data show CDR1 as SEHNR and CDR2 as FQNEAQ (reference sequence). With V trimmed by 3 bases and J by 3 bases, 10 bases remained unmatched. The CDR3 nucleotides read TGTGCCAGCAGCTTCTCCAGGACAGGGTTGAGCTACGAGCAGTACTTC. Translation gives CASSFSRTGLSYEQYF. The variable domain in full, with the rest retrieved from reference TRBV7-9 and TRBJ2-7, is DTGVSQNPRHKITKRGQNVTFRCDPISEHNRLYWYRQTLGQGPEFLTYFQNEAQLEKSRLLSDRFSAERPKGSFSTLEIQRTEQGDSAMYLCASSFSRTGLSYEQYFGPGTRLTVT.

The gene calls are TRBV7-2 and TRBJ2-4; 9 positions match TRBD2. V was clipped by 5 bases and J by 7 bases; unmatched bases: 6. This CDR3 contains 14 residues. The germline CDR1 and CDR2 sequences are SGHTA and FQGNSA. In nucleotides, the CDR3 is TGTGCCAGCAGCCCGGGACTAGCTGGGAACATTCAGTACTTC. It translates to CASSPGLAGNIQYF.

The CDR3 nucleotides are TGTGCCAGCAGCGCTCGGGACACCCACTACGAGCAGTACTTC. Residues: CASSARDTHYEQYF. The chain carries TRBV7-2 and TRBJ2-7; tentatively, D is TRBD1 (6 bases). This CDR3 has 14 residues. Looked up from germline, CDR1 is SGHTA and CDR2 is FQGNSA. V was shortened by 5 bases and J by 3 bases, with 14 bases between the two germline ends. Full variable domain (missing parts from reference TRBV7-2 and TRBJ2-7): GAGVSQSPSNKVTEKGKDVELRCDPISGHTALYWYRQSLGQGLEFLIYFQGNSAPDKSGLPSDRFSAERTGGSVSTLTIQRTQQEDSAVYLCASSARDTHYEQYFGPGTRLTVT.

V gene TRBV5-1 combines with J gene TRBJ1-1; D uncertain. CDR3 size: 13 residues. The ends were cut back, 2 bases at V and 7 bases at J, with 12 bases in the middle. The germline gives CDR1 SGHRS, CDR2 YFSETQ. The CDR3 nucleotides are TGCGCCAGCAGCTTAGTCCCGGACCGTGAAGCTTTCTTT. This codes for CASSLVPDREAFF.

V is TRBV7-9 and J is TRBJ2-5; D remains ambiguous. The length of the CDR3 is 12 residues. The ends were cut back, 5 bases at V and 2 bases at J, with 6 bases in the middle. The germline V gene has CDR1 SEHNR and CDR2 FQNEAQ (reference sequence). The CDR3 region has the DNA TGTGCCAGCAGCCAAGAACAAGAGACCCAGTACTTC. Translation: CASSQEQETQYF.

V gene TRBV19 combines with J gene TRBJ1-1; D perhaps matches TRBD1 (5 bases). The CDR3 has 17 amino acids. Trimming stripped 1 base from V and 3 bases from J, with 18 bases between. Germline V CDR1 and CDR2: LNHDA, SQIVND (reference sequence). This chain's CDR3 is CASSIVVPPQGYTEAFF. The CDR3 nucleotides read TGTGCCAGTAGTATAGTAGTGCCTCCCCAGGGCTACACTGAAGCTTTCTTT.

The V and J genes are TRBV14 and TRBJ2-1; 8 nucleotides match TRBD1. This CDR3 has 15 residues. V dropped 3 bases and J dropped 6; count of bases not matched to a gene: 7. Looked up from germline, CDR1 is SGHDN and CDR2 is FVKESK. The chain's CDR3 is CASSHDRGGFNEQFF. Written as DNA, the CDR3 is TGTGCCAGCAGCCACGACAGGGGAGGCTTCAATGAGCAGTTCTTC.

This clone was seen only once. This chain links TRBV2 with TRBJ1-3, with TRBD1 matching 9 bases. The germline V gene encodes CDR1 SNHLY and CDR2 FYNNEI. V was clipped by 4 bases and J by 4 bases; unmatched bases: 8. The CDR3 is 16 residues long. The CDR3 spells CASSAPQGALGNTIYF. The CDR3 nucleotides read TGTGCCAGCAGTGCCCCACAGGGGGCGTTAGGAAACACCATATATTTT. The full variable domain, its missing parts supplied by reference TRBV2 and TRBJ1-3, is EPEVTQTPSHQVTQMGQEVILRCVPISNHLYFYWYRQILGQKVEFLVSFYNNEISEKSEIFDDQFSVERPDGSNFTLKIRSTKLEDSAMYFCASSAPQGALGNTIYFGEGSWLTVV.

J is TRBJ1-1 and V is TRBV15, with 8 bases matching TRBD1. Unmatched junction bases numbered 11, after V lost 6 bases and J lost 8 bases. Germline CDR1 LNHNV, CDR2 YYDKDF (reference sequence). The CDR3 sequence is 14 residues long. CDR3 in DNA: TGTGCCACCAGGCAGGCAGGGGGCCGCTCGGAAGCTTTCTTT. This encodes CATRQAGGRSEAFF.